What follows describes a single TCR beta chain. What antigen it recognizes has not been identified. No base-level quality is on record; no much larger clone is a single base apart. The sample originates from a study of T cells in pancreatic ductal adenocarcinoma (dated by TCRdb to 2015 to 2018). Background on the whole study: The work assessed suppressive cells as well as CD8+ T cells infiltrating resected pancreatic ductal adenocarcinoma, measuring their numbers, locations, and properties, in order to shed light on the adaptive T-cell response that occurs naturally. Results the study describes overall, beyond this receptor: Blood samples had more total productive templates and about 8-fold more unique clonotypes than tumor samples. T-cell clonality did not differ significantly between tumor and blood, with mean clonality roughly 0.11 in tumors and 0.065 to 0.09 in blood. Because tumors are enriched in CD45RO+ effector T cells rather than naive T cells, which biases toward lower diversity, comparisons of clonality between tumor and blood may be biased. Because most pancreatic cancer patients present with inoperable disease, the resected cohort was biased toward the minority with early-stage disease.

TCR beta CDR3 regions were amplified from genomic DNA using the immunoSEQ hsTCRB kit. An Illumina HiSeq system was used to carry out high-throughput TRB CDR3 sequencing. In the authors' own workflow: The immunoSEQ software was used to analyze the sequencing reads, and any nonproductive sequences containing premature stops or frame-shifts were left out. To calculate repertoire clonality, Shannon entropy was normalized by log2 of the number of unique productive sequences, and that value was subtracted from one. The table was pulled from immuneACCESS by TCRdb, which kept in-frame rearrangements only. Such tables lose some clones; where checked, under half of the loss comes from unresolved V genes, and the rest has no known cause. That table furnishes V, J and clone size, whereas the DNA furnished D and trimming. The table for this sample lists around 100,000 clones; 90% to 95% of them were counted only once. The top ten clones comprise roughly 3.1% of the sample.

CDR3 length: 14 amino acids, cysteine to phenylalanine. Only CDR3 DNA is held: 42 bases, read in frame from base 1. Based on the germline V gene (reference sequence), the CDR1 and CDR2 sequences are GTSNPN and SVGIG. V has 3 bases trimmed and J has 1 base trimmed; junction bases matching no gene number 4. Selected pancreatic ductal adenocarcinoma patients had undergone surgery without neoadjuvant therapy. Peripheral blood was collected in heparin tubes, and PBMCs were then isolated from the blood with a histopaque density gradient and cryopreserved in approximately 9.8% DMSO. Using the DNeasy Blood and Tissue Kit with Proteinase K and RNase treatment, genomic DNA was extracted from about seven PBMC and fewer than ten flash-frozen tumor specimens.

The sequence came from a human donor with pancreatic ductal adenocarcinoma. This chain is built from TRBV30 and TRBJ2-3; TRBD2 matches 7 bases in the middle. Sequencing was performed on PBMCs. The sequence in DNA is TGTGCCTGGAGCACTAGCGTTGGCACAGATACGCAGTATTTT. It is translated as CAWSTSVGTDTQYF.